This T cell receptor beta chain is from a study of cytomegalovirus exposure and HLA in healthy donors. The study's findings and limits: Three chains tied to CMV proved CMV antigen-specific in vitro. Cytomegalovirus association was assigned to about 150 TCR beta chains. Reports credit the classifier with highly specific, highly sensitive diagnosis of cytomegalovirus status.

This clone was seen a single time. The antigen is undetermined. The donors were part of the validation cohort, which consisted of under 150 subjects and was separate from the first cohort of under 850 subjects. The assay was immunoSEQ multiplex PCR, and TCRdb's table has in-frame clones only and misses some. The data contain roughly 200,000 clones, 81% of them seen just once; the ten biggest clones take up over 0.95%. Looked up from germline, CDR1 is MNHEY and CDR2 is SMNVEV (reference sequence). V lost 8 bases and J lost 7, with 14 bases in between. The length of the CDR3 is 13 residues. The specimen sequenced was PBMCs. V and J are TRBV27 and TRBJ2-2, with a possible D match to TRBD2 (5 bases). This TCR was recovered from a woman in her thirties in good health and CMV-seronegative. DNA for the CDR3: TGTGCCAGCCGCCGTTTCGGGAACGGGGAGCTGTTTTTT. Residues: CASRRFGNGELFF.